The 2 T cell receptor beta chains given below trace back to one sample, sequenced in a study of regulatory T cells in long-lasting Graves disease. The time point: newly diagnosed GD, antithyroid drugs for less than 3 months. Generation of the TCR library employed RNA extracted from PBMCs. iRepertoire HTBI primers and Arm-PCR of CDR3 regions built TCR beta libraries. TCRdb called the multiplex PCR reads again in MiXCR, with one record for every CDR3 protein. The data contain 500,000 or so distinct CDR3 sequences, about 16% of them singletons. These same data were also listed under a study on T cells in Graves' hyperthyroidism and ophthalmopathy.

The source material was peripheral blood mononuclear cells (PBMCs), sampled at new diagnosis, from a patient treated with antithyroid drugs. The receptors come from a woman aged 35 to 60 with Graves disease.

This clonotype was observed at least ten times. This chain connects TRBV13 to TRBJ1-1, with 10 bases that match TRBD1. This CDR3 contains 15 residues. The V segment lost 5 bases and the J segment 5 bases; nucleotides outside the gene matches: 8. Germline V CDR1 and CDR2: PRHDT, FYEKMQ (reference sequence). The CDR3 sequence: CASSLRQGAYTEAFF. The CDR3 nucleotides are TGTGCCAGCAGCCTCAGACAGGGGGCGTATACTGAAGCTTTCTTT.

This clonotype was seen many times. Written as DNA, the CDR3 is TGTGCCAGCGGACAGGGGAACCAAGAGACCCAGTACTTC. Translating it yields CASGQGNQETQYF. The rearrangement links TRBV2 to TRBJ2-5; 9 bases are shared with TRBD1. Trimming at V came to 8 bases and at J to 0 bases, leaving 1 base not matched to a gene. The germline CDR1 and CDR2 sequences are SNHLY and FYNNEI. This CDR3 is 13 amino acids long.